This T cell receptor beta chain was observed in a study of blood T cell repertoires in COVID-19. Study background: The cDNA or gDNA used as material had been derived from T cells, B-cell-depleted T cells, or PBMCs.

As originally analysed: Reference gene primer amplification gave nucleated cell count estimates. This table comes from immunoSEQ multiplex PCR, and its TCRdb copy is limited to in-frame clones, with some not included. Clonal size and the V and J genes are those of that table, whereas D and trimming came from the DNA. The sample yields about 93,000 clones, 85% to 90% seen once. The CDR3 is 15 amino acids. Looked up from germline, CDR1 is LNHNV and CDR2 is YYDKDF (reference sequence). Trimming left V 5 bases short and J 4 bases short, with 17 bases between. The source of this sequence is a human donor with active COVID-19. The donor label of this sample is uncertain. Source material: peripheral blood. The chain links TRBV15 to TRBJ2-5; D possibly corresponds to TRBD1 (5 bases). The CDR3: CATSLSRSQGETQYF. The CDR3 DNA reads as TGTGCCACCAGCCTCTCTCGGTCCCAGGGAGAGACCCAGTACTTC.